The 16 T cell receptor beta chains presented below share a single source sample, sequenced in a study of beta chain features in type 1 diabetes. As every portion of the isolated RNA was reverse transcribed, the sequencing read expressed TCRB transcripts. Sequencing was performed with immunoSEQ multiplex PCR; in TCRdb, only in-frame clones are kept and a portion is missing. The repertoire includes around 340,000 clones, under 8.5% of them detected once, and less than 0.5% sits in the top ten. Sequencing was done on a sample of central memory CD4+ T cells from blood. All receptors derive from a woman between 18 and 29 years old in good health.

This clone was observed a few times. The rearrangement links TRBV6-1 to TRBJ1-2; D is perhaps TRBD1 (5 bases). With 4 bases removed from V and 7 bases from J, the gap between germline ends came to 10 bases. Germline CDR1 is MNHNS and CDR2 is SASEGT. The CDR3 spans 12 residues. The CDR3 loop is CASSGTTAGYTF. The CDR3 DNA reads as TGTGCCAGCAGTGGGACAACCGCTGGCTACACCTTC.

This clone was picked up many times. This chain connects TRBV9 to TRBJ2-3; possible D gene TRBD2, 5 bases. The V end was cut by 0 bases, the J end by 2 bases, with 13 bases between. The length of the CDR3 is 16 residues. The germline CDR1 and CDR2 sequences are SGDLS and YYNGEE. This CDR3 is CASSVAAGVATDTQYF. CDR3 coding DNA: TGTGCCAGCAGCGTAGCTGCGGGTGTGGCCACAGATACGCAGTATTTT.

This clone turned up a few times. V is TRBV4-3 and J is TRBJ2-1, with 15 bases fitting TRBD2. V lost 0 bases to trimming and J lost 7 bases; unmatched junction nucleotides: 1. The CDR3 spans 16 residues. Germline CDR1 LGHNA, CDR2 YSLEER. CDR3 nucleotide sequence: TGCGCCAGCAGCCAAGACGGACTAGCGGGAGGGAATGAGCAGTTCTTC. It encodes CASSQDGLAGGNEQFF.

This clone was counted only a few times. The CDR3 sequence: CATSRGPAGDQPQHF. In DNA, the CDR3 is TGTGCCACCAGCAGAGGACCGGCGGGCGATCAGCCCCAGCATTTT. J is TRBJ1-5 and V is TRBV15; D gene uncertain. Trimming removed 1 base from V and 5 bases from J, with 12 bases in between. The CDR3 runs to 15 residues. CDR1 is LNHNV and CDR2 is YYDKDF in the germline V gene (reference sequence). The full variable domain, completed using reference TRBV15 and TRBJ1-5, is DAMVIQNPRYQVTQFGKPVTLSCSQTLNHNVMYWYQQKSSQAPKLLFHYYDKDFNNEADTPDNFQSRRPNTSFCFLDIRSPGLGDTAMYLCATSRGPAGDQPQHFGDGTRLSIL.

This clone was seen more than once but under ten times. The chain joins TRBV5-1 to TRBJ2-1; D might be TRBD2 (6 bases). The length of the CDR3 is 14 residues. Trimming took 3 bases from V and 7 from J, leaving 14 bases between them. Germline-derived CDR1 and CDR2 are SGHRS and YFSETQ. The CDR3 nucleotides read TGCGCCAGCAGCTCCAACGGACTAACGAATGAGCAGTTCTTC. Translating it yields CASSSNGLTNEQFF.

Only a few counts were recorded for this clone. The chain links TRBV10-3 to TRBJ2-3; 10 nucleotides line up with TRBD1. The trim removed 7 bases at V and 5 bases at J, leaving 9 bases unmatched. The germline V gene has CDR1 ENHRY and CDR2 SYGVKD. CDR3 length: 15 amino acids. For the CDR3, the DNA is TGTGCCATCACCCCGGGACAGGGGTTACTAGATACGCAGTATTTT. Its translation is CAITPGQGLLDTQYF.

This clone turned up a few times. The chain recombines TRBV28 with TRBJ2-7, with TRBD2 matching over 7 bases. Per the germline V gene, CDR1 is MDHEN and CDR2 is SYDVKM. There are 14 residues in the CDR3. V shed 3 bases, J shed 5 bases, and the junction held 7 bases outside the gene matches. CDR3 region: CASSFGGSRNEQYF. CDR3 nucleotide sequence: TGTGCCAGCAGTTTCGGCGGGAGTAGAAACGAGCAGTACTTC.

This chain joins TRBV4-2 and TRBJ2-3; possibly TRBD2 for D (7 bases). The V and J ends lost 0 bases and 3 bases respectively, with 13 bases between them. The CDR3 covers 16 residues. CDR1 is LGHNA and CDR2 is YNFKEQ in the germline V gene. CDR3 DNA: TGTGCCAGCAGCCAAGAAAAGGGGGGGCAGACAGATACGCAGTATTTT. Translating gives CASSQEKGGQTDTQYF.

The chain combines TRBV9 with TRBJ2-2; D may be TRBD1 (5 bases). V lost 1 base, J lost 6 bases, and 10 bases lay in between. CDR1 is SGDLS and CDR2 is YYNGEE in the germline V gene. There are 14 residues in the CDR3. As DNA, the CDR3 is TGTGCCAGCAGCGTACAGGGATGGGCCGGGGAGCTGTTTTTT. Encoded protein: CASSVQGWAGELFF.

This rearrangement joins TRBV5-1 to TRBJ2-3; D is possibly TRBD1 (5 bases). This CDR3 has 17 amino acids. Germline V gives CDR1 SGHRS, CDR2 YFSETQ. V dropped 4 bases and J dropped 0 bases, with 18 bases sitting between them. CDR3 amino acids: CASSGRQLGQSTDTQYF. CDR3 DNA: TGCGCCAGCAGCGGTCGACAGCTCGGCCAGAGCACAGATACGCAGTATTTT.

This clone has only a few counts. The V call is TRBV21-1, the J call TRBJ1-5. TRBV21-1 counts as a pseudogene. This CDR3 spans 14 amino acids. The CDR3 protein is CASSSWGKGQPQHF. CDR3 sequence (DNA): TGTGCCAGCAGCAGCTGGGGTAAGGGTCAGCCCCAGCATTTT.

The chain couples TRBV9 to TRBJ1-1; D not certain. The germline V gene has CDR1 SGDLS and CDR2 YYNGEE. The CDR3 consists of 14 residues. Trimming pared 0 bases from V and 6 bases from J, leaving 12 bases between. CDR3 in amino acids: CASSVVRGGAEAFF. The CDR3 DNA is TGTGCCAGCAGCGTAGTACGGGGTGGGGCTGAAGCTTTCTTT.

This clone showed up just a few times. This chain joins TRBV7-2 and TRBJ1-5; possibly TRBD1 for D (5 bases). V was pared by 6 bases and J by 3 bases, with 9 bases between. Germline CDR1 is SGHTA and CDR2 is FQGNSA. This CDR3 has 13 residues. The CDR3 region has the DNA TGTGCCAGCAGTGGACACCCCAATCAGCCCCAGCATTTT. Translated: CASSGHPNQPQHF.

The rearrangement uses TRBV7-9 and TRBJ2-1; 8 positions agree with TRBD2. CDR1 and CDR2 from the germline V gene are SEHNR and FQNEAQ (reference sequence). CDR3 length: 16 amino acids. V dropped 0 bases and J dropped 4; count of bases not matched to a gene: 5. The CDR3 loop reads CASSLASGGRYNEQFF. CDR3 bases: TGTGCCAGCAGCTTAGCTAGTGGCGGGAGGTACAATGAGCAGTTCTTC.

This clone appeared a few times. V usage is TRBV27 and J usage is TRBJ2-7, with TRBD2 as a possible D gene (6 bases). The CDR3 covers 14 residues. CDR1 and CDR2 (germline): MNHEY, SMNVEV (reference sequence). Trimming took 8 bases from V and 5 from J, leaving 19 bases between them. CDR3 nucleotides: TGTGCCAGCCGCGACCCTGGGACTCAGGACGAGCAGTACTTC. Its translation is CASRDPGTQDEQYF.

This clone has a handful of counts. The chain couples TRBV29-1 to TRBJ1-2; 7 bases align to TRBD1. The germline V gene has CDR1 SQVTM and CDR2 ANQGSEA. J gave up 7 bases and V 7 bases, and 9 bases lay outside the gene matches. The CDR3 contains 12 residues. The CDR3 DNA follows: TGCAGCGCTCCTAGGAACAGGGGTGGCTACACCTTC. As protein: CSAPRNRGGYTF.